What follows is one T cell receptor (beta chain) and its context. The entry originates in a study of blood T cell repertoires in COVID-19. Study details: PBMCs, B-cell-depleted T cells, or T cells were the source of the cDNA or gDNA that made up the material.

The germline V gene has CDR1 MDHEN and CDR2 SYDVKM. This CDR3 has 13 residues. The V and J ends lost 7 bases and 1 base respectively, with 11 bases between them. TCRdb's copy holds only in-frame clones and misses some; the assay was immunoSEQ multiplex PCR. The table lists approximately 83,000 clones, around four fifths of them singletons, with almost 3.5% in the top ten. The chain couples TRBV28 to TRBJ2-7; perhaps TRBD1 as D (6 bases). Sequenced material: peripheral blood. The TCR comes from a man aged 50 to 59 with acute or convalescent COVID-19. CDR3 nucleotides: TGTGCCAGCACCCCCAGGGGATCCTACGAGCAGTACTTC. It specifies CASTPRGSYEQYF. Filled out from reference TRBV28 and TRBJ2-7, the complete variable domain reads DVKVTQSSRYLVKRTGEKVFLECVQDMDHENMFWYRQDPGLGLRLIYFSYDVKMKEKGDIPEGYSVSREKKERFSLILESASTNQTSMYLCASTPRGSYEQYFGPGTRLTVT.